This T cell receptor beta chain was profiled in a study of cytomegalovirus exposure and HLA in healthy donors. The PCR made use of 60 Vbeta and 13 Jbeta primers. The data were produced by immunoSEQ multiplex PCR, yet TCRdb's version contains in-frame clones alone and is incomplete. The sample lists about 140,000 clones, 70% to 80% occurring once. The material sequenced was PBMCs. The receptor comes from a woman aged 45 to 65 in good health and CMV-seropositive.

The CDR3 DNA reads TGCGCCAGCAGCCCCCAGGCCCCGGGGTCCTCATACGAGCAGTACTTC. As protein: CASSPQAPGSSYEQYF. The rearrangement joins TRBV5-1 to TRBJ2-7; possible D gene TRBD2, 5 bases. Trimming shortened V by 4 bases and J by 4 bases, and 21 bases separated the two germline ends. There are 16 residues in the CDR3. The germline gives CDR1 SGHRS, CDR2 YFSETQ.